Listed below are T cell receptor beta chains from one sample, sequenced in a study of graft-versus-host responses after intestinal transplantation. Generated by immunoSEQ multiplex PCR, the TCRdb table keeps only in-frame clones and is missing some. This sample has under 150,000 clones; roughly 92% occur once, and the top ten carry over 0.15%. No cognate antigen is known for these TCRs. The sample was unstimulated CD4+ T cells sorted from spleen or lymph node cells, taken before intestinal transplant. The receptors here all came from a human donor who received an intestinal transplant. Each CDR3 is given without its conserved first and last residue. A D gene is named only where the DNA matches it firmly.

CDR3aa,v_gene,j_gene,d_gene
ASSSDGSNTGELF,TRBV6-5,TRBJ2-2,.
ASSPPLRTQY,TRBV7-2,TRBJ2-3,.
AISEPTAGTHTGELF,TRBV10-3,TRBJ2-2,TRBD2
ASSSRTGPYEQY,TRBV11-2,TRBJ2-7,TRBD1
ATSTRDLTDTQY,TRBV15,TRBJ2-3,.
ASTQDSLNTEAF,TRBV5-1,TRBJ1-1,.
ASSLGGAGNTIY,TRBV5-4,TRBJ1-3,.
ASSPRGADPYEQY,TRBV18,TRBJ2-7,.
ASSRRDREGETQY,TRBV11-2,TRBJ2-5,TRBD2
ASSFRGYTGELF,TRBV7-9,TRBJ2-2,.
AISNQGDSPLH,TRBV10-3,TRBJ1-6,TRBD1
ASSQAGGRPIGPISTGNTIY,TRBV4-1,TRBJ1-3,TRBD1
ASSESGRTETQY,TRBV10-1,TRBJ2-5,.
ASSLGRGSTDTQY,TRBV5-1,TRBJ2-3,.
ASSTDRDYEQY,TRBV19,TRBJ2-7,TRBD1
ASSLDPRDTGELF,TRBV7-2,TRBJ2-2,.